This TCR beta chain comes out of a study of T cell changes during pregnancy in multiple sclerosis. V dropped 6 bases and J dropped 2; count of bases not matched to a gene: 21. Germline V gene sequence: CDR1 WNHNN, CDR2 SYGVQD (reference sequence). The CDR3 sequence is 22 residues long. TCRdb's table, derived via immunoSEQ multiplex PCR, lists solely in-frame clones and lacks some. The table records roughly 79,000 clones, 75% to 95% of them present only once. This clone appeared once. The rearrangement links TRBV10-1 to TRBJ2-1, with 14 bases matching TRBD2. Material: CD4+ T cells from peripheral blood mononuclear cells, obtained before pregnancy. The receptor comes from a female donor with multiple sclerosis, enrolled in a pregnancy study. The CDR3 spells CASSESNRLAGGAILPYNEQFF. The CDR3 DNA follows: TGCGCCAGCAGCGAGAGTAACCGACTAGCGGGGGGGGCGATACTACCCTACAATGAGCAGTTCTTC.